The rows below give T cell receptor beta chains drawn from one sample of a study of T cell repertoires in cytomegalovirus infection. TCRdb re-derived calls from the reads in MiXCR, one entry per CDR3 protein. The sample holds under 150,000 distinct CDR3 sequences, about 24% seen once. For these receptors, no antigen is known. The sample was PBMCs, sequenced either directly or after in vitro stimulation (not recorded which). These receptor sequences come from a human donor in good health (CMV status not recorded). Some clones in this sample may be carry-over from other donors' samples. The CDR3 runs from the conserved cysteine through the conserved F or W. The order of the fields is D gene, V gene, clone size, J gene, CDR3 protein, CDR3 DNA. The D gene is left open where the match is weak. A row's size may be missing; if present it is once, few, many or a size class.

TRBD2	TRBV7-8	many	TRBJ2-1	CASSPGLAGVNEQFF	TGTGCCAGCAGCCCCGGACTAGCGGGAGTCAATGAGCAGTTCTTC
NA	TRBV12-3/TRBV12-4	NA	TRBJ2-1	CASSLLRVWGIGEQFF	TGTGCCAGCAGTTTACTACGAGTATGGGGTATAGGTGAGCAGTTCTTC
NA	TRBV7-8	many	TRBJ2-5	CASSRVGGTIQETQYF	TGTGCCAGCAGCCGGGTGGGAGGGACAATCCAAGAGACCCAGTACTTC
TRBD1	TRBV7-2	NA	TRBJ2-3	CASSPGQGAVTQYF	TGTGCCAGCAGCCCCGGACAGGGGGCAGTTACGCAGTATTTT
NA	TRBV6-2/TRBV6-3	few	TRBJ1-1	CASSYSWGVRTEAFF	TGTGCCAGCAGTTACTCCTGGGGTGTGCGGACTGAAGCTTTCTTT
TRBD2	TRBV24-1	few	TRBJ2-5	CATSAPLAGYQETQYF	TGTGCCACCAGTGCCCCCCTAGCGGGGTACCAAGAGACCCAGTACTTC
TRBD1	TRBV7-8	many	TRBJ1-1	CASSLVRDRSTEAFF	TGTGCCAGCAGCTTGGTCCGGGACAGGAGCACTGAAGCTTTCTTT
NA	TRBV7-2	many	TRBJ2-1	CASSLVYGAHIEQFF	TGTGCCAGCAGCTTAGTCTACGGCGCCCATATTGAGCAGTTCTTC
NA	TRBV6-5	NA	TRBJ2-7	CASSYAGLGASYEQYF	TGTGCCAGCAGTTACGCGGGTCTCGGGGCGAGTTACGAGCAGTACTTC
NA	TRBV7-2	many	TRBJ2-7	CASSSYLVNEQYF	TGTGCCAGCAGCTCATACCTAGTTAACGAGCAGTACTTC
TRBD1	TRBV6-6	NA	TRBJ1-5	CASTTGEQPQHF	TGTGCCAGCACCACAGGGGAGCAGCCCCAGCATTTT
NA	TRBV19	NA	TRBJ1-3	CASSRDSFGNTIYF	TGTGCCAGTAGTAGAGACAGCTTTGGAAACACCATATATTTT
NA	TRBV6-6	NA	TRBJ1-2	CASSYEHPANYGYTF	TGTGCCAGCAGTTACGAGCACCCAGCTAACTATGGCTACACCTTC
TRBD2	TRBV6-2/TRBV6-3	NA	TRBJ2-7	CASSYFFLAAYEQYF	TGTGCCAGCAGTTACTTTTTCCTAGCGGCCTACGAGCAGTACTTC
NA	TRBV12-3/TRBV12-4	few	TRBJ1-1	CASSFTGGRNTEAFF	TGTGCCAGCAGTTTTACGGGGGGCAGGAACACTGAAGCTTTCTTT
NA	TRBV19	NA	TRBJ2-7	CASSIGGGTTAYEQYF	TGTGCCAGTAGTATCGGTGGAGGCACTACAGCCTACGAGCAGTACTTC
NA	TRBV12-5	many	TRBJ2-7	CASGISGYEQYF	TGTGCTAGTGGGATCTCGGGTTACGAGCAGTACTTC
NA	TRBV24-1	few	TRBJ2-1	CATALDTYNEQFF	TGTGCCACCGCCCTCGACACGTACAATGAGCAGTTCTTC
NA	TRBV6-1	NA	TRBJ2-7	CASSYRDKLYEQYF	TGTGCCAGCAGCTACCGGGACAAACTCTACGAGCAGTACTTC
NA	TRBV11-2	NA	TRBJ1-2	CASSPRVGTHYGYTF	TGTGCCAGCAGCCCTCGGGTGGGGACACACTATGGCTACACCTTC
TRBD1	TRBV6-6	NA	TRBJ2-7	CASGGTGRYEQYF	TGTGCCAGCGGAGGGACAGGGCGCTACGAGCAGTACTTC
NA	TRBV20-1	NA	TRBJ2-3	CSARGGPDTQYF	TGCAGTGCTAGAGGGGGACCAGATACGCAGTATTTT
NA	TRBV24-1	few	TRBJ2-5	CATSDPRGVVQETQYF	TGTGCCACCAGTGACCCGAGAGGGGTGGTCCAAGAGACCCAGTACTTC
NA	TRBV15	once	TRBJ1-3	CATALGRVGNTIYF	TGTGCCACCGCCCTCGGCCGGGTTGGAAACACCATATATTTT
TRBD1	TRBV7-2	few	TRBJ1-1	CASSLGTGAEAFF	TGTGCCAGCAGCCTCGGGACAGGCGCTGAAGCTTTCTTT
TRBD2	TRBV12-3/TRBV12-4	many	TRBJ2-5	CASSRTSSGETQYF	TGTGCCAGCAGCAGGACTAGTTCTGGGGAGACCCAGTACTTC
NA	TRBV7-9	NA	TRBJ2-7	CASSFRSGPTYEQYF	TGTGCCAGCAGCTTTAGGTCTGGTCCCACCTACGAGCAGTACTTC
NA	TRBV7-2	few	TRBJ2-7	CASSLASSSGGEQYF	TGTGCCAGCAGCTTAGCCAGCTCGTCTGGGGGCGAGCAGTACTTC
NA	TRBV6-6	NA	TRBJ2-2	CASSYSNPGNTGELFF	TGTGCCAGCAGTTACTCGAATCCGGGCAACACCGGGGAGCTGTTTTTT
NA	TRBV7-2	NA	TRBJ1-6	CASSPPVRRNSPLHF	TGTGCCAGCAGCCCCCCAGTGAGGCGTAATTCACCCCTCCACTTT
TRBD2	TRBV2	NA	TRBJ2-1	CASNLAGVSYNEQFF	TGTGCCAGCAACCTAGCGGGAGTCTCCTACAATGAGCAGTTCTTC
TRBD1	TRBV7-8	many	TRBJ2-7	CASSLEGQIYEQYF	TGTGCCAGCAGCTTAGAGGGACAGATTTACGAGCAGTACTTC
TRBD1	TRBV18	NA	TRBJ1-2	CASSPTGTGNLGDYGYTF	TGTGCCAGCTCACCAACCGGGACAGGGAATTTAGGTGACTATGGCTACACCTTC
NA	TRBV10-3	few	TRBJ1-1	CAISELGMAEAFF	TGTGCCATCAGTGAGTTGGGAATGGCTGAAGCTTTCTTT
NA	TRBV3-1	NA	TRBJ1-2	CASSQHQGPPSGYTF	TGTGCCAGCAGCCAACATCAGGGTCCCCCGTCAGGCTACACCTTC
NA	TRBV10-2	few	TRBJ1-2	CASSFNLFGYTF	TGCGCCAGCAGCTTCAATTTATTTGGCTACACCTTC
NA	TRBV19	NA	TRBJ1-5	CATKRRGSVSNQPQHF	TGTGCCACAAAACGGAGAGGTTCGGTAAGCAATCAGCCCCAGCATTTT
TRBD2	TRBV19	NA	TRBJ2-3	CASSGTRTHTQYF	TGTGCCAGTAGTGGGACTAGAACGCATACGCAGTATTTT
NA	TRBV12-3/TRBV12-4	NA	TRBJ2-1	CASSPLGNEQFF	TGTGCCAGCAGCCCCCTCGGCAATGAGCAGTTCTTC
TRBD2	TRBV7-6	many	TRBJ2-2	CASSPGLAGGPSTGELFF	TGTGCCAGCAGCCCCGGACTAGCGGGAGGGCCGAGCACCGGGGAGCTGTTTTTT
NA	TRBV5-6	NA	TRBJ2-1	CASSYGTGNEQFF	TGTGCCAGCAGCTACGGGACTGGGAATGAGCAGTTCTTC
TRBD1	TRBV6-6	NA	TRBJ1-2	CASSYSASGGHYGYTF	TGTGCCAGCAGTTACTCTGCGTCAGGGGGCCACTATGGCTACACCTTC
NA	TRBV27	few	TRBJ1-2	CASSGIGGGDGYGYTF	TGTGCCAGCAGTGGCATTGGGGGGGGGGACGGCTATGGCTACACCTTC
TRBD1	TRBV7-2	many	TRBJ2-5	CASSLGGQNQETQYF	TGTGCCAGCAGCTTAGGGGGACAGAACCAAGAGACCCAGTACTTC
NA	TRBV7-2	few	TRBJ1-2	CASSFQKSYGYTF	TGTGCCAGCAGCTTCCAAAAGAGCTATGGCTACACCTTC
NA	TRBV12-3/TRBV12-4	few	TRBJ2-2	CASSLKGSGELFF	TGTGCCAGCAGTTTAAAGGGGTCCGGGGAGCTGTTTTTT
NA	TRBV27	many	TRBJ1-1	CASSFHLGTEAFF	TGTGCCAGCAGTTTCCATCTGGGCACTGAAGCTTTCTTT
TRBD2	TRBV6-1	NA	TRBJ2-1	CASRAPGLAGVGEQFF	TGTGCCAGCAGGGCCCCGGGACTAGCGGGAGTGGGTGAGCAGTTCTTC
NA	TRBV11-1	NA	TRBJ2-1	CASSPRQLYNEQFF	TGTGCCAGCAGCCCGCGACAGCTCTACAATGAGCAGTTCTTC
NA	TRBV19	few	TRBJ2-1	CASSIGSRNEQFF	TGTGCCAGTAGTATTGGTTCCCGGAATGAGCAGTTCTTC
NA	TRBV25-1	NA	TRBJ1-1	CASSDRTPEAFF	TGTGCCAGCAGTGACAGGACCCCTGAAGCTTTCTTT
NA	TRBV12-3/TRBV12-4	many	TRBJ2-1	CASSLGGGYYNEQFF	TGTGCCAGCAGTTTAGGAGGGGGATACTACAATGAGCAGTTCTTC
NA	TRBV7-2	NA	TRBJ2-7	CASSLEGTRQYF	TGTGCCAGCAGCTTGGAGGGGACCAGGCAGTACTTC
NA	TRBV6-6	few	TRBJ2-3	CASSRDSSSTDTQYF	TGTGCCAGCAGTCGTGACAGTTCGAGCACAGATACGCAGTATTTT
NA	TRBV7-2	many	TRBJ1-3	CASSSRSGNTIYF	TGTGCCAGCAGCTCCCGGTCTGGAAACACCATATATTTT
NA	TRBV19	NA	TRBJ1-1	CASSIITAPNTEAFF	TGTGCCAGTAGTATAATAACAGCCCCTAACACTGAAGCTTTCTTT
TRBD2	TRBV24-1	NA	TRBJ2-1	CATSEVGLAGKVANEQFF	TGTGCCACCAGTGAAGTGGGACTAGCGGGGAAGGTGGCGAATGAGCAGTTCTTC
NA	TRBV7-2	many	TRBJ2-1	CASSLALSGATAVHEQFF	TGTGCCAGCAGCTTAGCTCTGTCAGGGGCAACGGCTGTCCATGAGCAGTTCTTC
NA	TRBV15	few	TRBJ2-2	CATSSGTLGELFF	TGTGCCACCAGCAGTGGGACCCTCGGGGAGCTGTTTTTT
TRBD2	TRBV20-1	NA	TRBJ2-1	CSVQSASGVNEQFF	TGCAGTGTTCAGTCGGCTAGCGGGGTAAATGAGCAGTTCTTC